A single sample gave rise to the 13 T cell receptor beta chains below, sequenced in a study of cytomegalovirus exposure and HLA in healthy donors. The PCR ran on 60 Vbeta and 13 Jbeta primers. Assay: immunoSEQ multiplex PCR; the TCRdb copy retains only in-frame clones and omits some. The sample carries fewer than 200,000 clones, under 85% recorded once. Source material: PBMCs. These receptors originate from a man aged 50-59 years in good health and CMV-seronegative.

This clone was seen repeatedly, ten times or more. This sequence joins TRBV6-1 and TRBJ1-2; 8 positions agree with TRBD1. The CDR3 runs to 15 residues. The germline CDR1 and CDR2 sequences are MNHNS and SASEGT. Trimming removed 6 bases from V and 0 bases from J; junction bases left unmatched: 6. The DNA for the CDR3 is TGTGCCAGCAGGAAAGGGACAGGTGCTAACTATGGCTACACCTTC. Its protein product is CASRKGTGANYGYTF.

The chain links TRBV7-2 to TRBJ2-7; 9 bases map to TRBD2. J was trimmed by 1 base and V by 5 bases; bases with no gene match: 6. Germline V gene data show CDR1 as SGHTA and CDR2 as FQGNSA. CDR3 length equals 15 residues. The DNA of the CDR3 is TGTGCCAGCAGCATGCGGGGGGGGTTTTCCTACGAGCAGTACTTC. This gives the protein CASSMRGGFSYEQYF.

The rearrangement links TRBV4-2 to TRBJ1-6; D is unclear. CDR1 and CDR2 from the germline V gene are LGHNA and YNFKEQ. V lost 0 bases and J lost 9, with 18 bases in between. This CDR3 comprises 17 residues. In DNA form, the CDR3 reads TGTGCCAGCAGCCAAGAGCGATTGTCTAAAGAGCGTTCACCCCTCCACTTT. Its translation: CASSQERLSKERSPLHF.

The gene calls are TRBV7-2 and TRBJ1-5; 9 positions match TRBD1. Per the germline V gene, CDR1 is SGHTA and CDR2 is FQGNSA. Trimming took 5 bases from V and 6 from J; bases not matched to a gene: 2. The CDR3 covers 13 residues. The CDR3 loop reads CASSMGQGQPQHF. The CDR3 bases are TGTGCCAGCAGCATGGGACAGGGTCAGCCCCAGCATTTT.

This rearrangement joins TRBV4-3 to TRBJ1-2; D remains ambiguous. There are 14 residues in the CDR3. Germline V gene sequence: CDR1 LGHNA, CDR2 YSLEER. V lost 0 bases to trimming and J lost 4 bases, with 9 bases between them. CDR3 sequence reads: CASSQDLYGYGYTF. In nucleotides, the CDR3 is TGCGCCAGCAGCCAAGACCTTTACGGCTATGGCTACACCTTC.

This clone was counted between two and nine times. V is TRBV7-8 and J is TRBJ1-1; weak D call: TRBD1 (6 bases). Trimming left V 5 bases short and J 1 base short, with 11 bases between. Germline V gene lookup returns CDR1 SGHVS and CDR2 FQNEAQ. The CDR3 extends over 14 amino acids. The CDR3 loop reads CASSLRTANTEAFF. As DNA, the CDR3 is TGTGCCAGCAGCCTCCGGACAGCGAACACTGAAGCTTTCTTT.

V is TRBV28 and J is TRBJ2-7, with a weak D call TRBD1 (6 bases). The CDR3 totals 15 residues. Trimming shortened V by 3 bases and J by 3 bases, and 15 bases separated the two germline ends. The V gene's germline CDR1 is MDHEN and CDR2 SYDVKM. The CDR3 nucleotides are TGTGCCAGCAGTTTGGACAGCCTCGCCCTCTACGAGCAGTACTTC. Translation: CASSLDSLALYEQYF.

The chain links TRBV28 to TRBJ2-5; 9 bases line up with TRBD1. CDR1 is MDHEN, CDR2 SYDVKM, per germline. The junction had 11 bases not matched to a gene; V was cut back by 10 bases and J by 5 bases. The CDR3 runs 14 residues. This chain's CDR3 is CATKTTGGLETQYF. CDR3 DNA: TGTGCCACCAAAACAACAGGGGGCCTTGAGACCCAGTACTTC.

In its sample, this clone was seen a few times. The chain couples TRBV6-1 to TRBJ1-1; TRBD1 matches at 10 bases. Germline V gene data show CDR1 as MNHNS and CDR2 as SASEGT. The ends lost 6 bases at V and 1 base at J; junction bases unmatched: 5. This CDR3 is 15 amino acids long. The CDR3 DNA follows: TGTGCCAGCAGGCCCGGACAGGGGGGGAACACTGAAGCTTTCTTT. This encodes CASRPGQGGNTEAFF.

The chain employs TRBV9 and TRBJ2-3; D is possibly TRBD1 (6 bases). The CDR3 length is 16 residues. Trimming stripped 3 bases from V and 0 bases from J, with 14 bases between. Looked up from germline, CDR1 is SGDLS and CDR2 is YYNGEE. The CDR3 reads CASSGRQASSTDTQYF. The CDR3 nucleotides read TGTGCCAGCAGCGGGCGACAGGCCTCTAGCACAGATACGCAGTATTTT.

The CDR3: CASSENNYFTRTLTVEQYF. In DNA, the CDR3 is TGTGCCAGCAGTGAAAATAACTACTTTACCAGGACTCTTACCGTTGAGCAGTACTTC. The chain uses TRBV6-1 and TRBJ2-7, with D perhaps TRBD2 (5 bases). This CDR3 contains 19 residues. V was shortened by 2 bases and J by 7 bases, with 30 bases between the two germline ends. From germline, CDR1 is MNHNS and CDR2 SASEGT.

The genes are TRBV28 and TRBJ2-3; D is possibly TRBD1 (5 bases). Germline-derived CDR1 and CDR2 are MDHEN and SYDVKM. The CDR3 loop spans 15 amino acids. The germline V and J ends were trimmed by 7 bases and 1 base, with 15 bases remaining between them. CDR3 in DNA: TGTGCCAGCAAACCTTGGGGCGTGGGCACAGATACGCAGTATTTT. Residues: CASKPWGVGTDTQYF. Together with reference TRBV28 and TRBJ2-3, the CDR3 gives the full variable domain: DVKVTQSSRYLVKRTGEKVFLECVQDMDHENMFWYRQDPGLGLRLIYFSYDVKMKEKGDIPEGYSVSREKKERFSLILESASTNQTSMYLCASKPWGVGTDTQYFGPGTRLTVL.

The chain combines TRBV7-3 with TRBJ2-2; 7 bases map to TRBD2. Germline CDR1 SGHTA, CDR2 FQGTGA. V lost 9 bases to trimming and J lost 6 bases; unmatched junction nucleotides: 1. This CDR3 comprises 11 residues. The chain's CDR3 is CASGRAGELFF. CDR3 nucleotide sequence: TGTGCCAGTGGGAGGGCCGGGGAGCTGTTTTTT.